A selection of T cell receptor beta chains follows, all from one sample in a study of blood T cells in healthy people across ages. TCRdb reprocessed the 5' RACE reads via MiXCR and lists one record per CDR3 protein. The sample holds roughly 900,000 distinct CDR3 sequences, roughly 52% seen once. Sequenced sample: blood. The source is a man aged 25 to 40 in good health. Both conserved end residues are part of each CDR3. D genes are given only for firm matches. Size values are once, few and many counts, or a class for expanded clones, and some rows have none.

v_gene	j_gene	abundance	d_gene	CDR3aa	CDR3nt
TRBV6-4	TRBJ2-2	few	TRBD1	CASSSGTEITGELFF	TGTGCCAGCAGTTCCGGGACAGAAATCACCGGGGAGCTGTTTTTT
TRBV24-1	TRBJ2-1	few	TRBD1	CATAQGVNYNEQFF	TGTGCCACCGCCCAGGGGGTGAATTACAATGAGCAGTTCTTC
TRBV7-6	TRBJ2-4	NA	NA	CASSPGRNIQYF	TGTGCCAGCAGCCCCGGTAGGAACATTCAGTACTTC
TRBV7-8	TRBJ2-3	once	TRBD2	CASSEPGGATDTQYF	TGTGCCAGCAGCGAGCCGGGGGGGGCAACAGATACGCAGTATTTT
TRBV7-2	TRBJ1-1	NA	NA	CASSLNGPGKAFF	TGTGCCAGCAGCTTAAACGGACCCGGGAAAGCTTTCTTT
TRBV19	TRBJ2-1	NA	TRBD1	CATAQGTGYNEQFF	TGTGCCACCGCTCAGGGGACAGGATACAATGAGCAGTTCTTC
TRBV21-1	TRBJ1-2	NA	NA	CASSKDLQPNYGYTF	TGTGCCAGCAGCAAAGATCTGCAGCCTAACTATGGCTACACCTTC
TRBV20-1	TRBJ2-3	NA	TRBD2	CSARGRIRLAGSNTDTQYF	TGCAGTGCTAGGGGAAGGATAAGACTAGCGGGGTCTAACACAGATACGCAGTATTTT
TRBV20-1	TRBJ1-5	once	NA	CSAEQGGGNQPQHF	TGCAGTGCCGAACAGGGAGGGGGCAATCAGCCCCAGCATTTT
TRBV9	TRBJ2-1	NA	NA	CASSPQGAGSNEQFF	TGTGCCAGCAGCCCTCAGGGAGCCGGGTCCAATGAGCAGTTCTTC
TRBV12-3/TRBV12-4	TRBJ2-1	NA	NA	CASSLAPNHEQFF	TGTGCCAGCAGTTTAGCCCCAAACCATGAGCAGTTCTTC
TRBV5-1	TRBJ1-6	NA	TRBD1	CASSATGANSPLHF	TGCGCCAGCAGCGCGACAGGGGCGAATTCACCCCTCCACTTT
TRBV21-1	TRBJ2-7	few	NA	CASMSRGPTSYEQYF	TGTGCCAGCATGAGTCGGGGACCGACTTCCTACGAGCAGTACTTC
TRBV5-1	TRBJ2-7	NA	NA	CASSLAEPGSYEQYF	TGCGCCAGCAGCTTGGCCGAACCGGGATCCTACGAGCAGTACTTC
TRBV13	TRBJ2-1	many	NA	CASSLRGANEQFF	TGTGCCAGCAGCTTAAGGGGGGCGAATGAGCAGTTCTTC
TRBV28	TRBJ1-4	once	NA	CASSSGPEVGEKLFF	TGTGCCAGCAGTTCCGGGCCCGAGGTTGGTGAAAAACTGTTTTTT
TRBV25-1	TRBJ1-1	NA	TRBD1	CASSYRDRVRGEAFF	TGTGCCAGCAGCTACCGGGACAGGGTGCGAGGTGAAGCTTTCTTT
TRBV20-1	TRBJ1-2	once	NA	CSARRDGGQYGYTF	TGCAGCGCCCGCCGGGACGGAGGACAGTATGGCTACACCTTC
TRBV3-1	TRBJ2-4	NA	TRBD2	CASSPRRGGSGGTNIQYF	TGTGCCAGCAGCCCCAGACGGGGTGGTAGCGGGGGAACGAACATTCAGTACTTC
TRBV18	TRBJ1-2	NA	NA	CASSPDGGDHYGYTF	TGTGCCAGCTCACCGGACGGGGGGGACCACTATGGCTACACCTTC
TRBV10-3	TRBJ2-3	NA	NA	CAITMGGGTDTQYF	TGTGCCATCACGATGGGGGGTGGCACAGATACGCAGTATTTT
TRBV29-1	TRBJ2-1	many	TRBD1	CSVKGQGGVNEQFF	TGCAGCGTTAAAGGACAGGGGGGAGTTAATGAGCAGTTCTTC
TRBV24-1	TRBJ2-7	NA	NA	CATSDGGASEQYF	TGTGCCACCAGTGATGGAGGGGCGTCCGAGCAGTACTTC
TRBV6-1	TRBJ2-3	NA	TRBD1	CASSEVGQGASDTQYF	TGTGCCAGCAGTGAAGTGGGACAGGGCGCCTCAGATACGCAGTATTTT
TRBV27	TRBJ2-2	few	TRBD1	CASSWRTGGSTGELFF	TGTGCCAGCAGTTGGAGGACAGGGGGGTCCACCGGGGAGCTGTTTTTT
TRBV7-9	TRBJ2-7	NA	TRBD2	CASSLIKLAEVSYEQYF	TGTGCCAGCAGCTTAATCAAACTAGCGGAGGTTTCCTACGAGCAGTACTTC
TRBV10-3	TRBJ2-1	NA	NA	CAISPREIRDEQFF	TGTGCCATCAGCCCCCGGGAGATAAGGGATGAGCAGTTCTTC
TRBV6-2/TRBV6-3	TRBJ2-2	few	NA	CASSYSGFSTGELFF	TGTGCCAGCAGTTACTCGGGCTTCTCCACCGGGGAGCTGTTTTTT
TRBV10-3	TRBJ2-1	NA	NA	CAISGGANEQFF	TGTGCCATCAGTGGGGGGGCCAATGAGCAGTTCTTC
TRBV29-1	TRBJ2-5	NA	NA	CSVEDQETQYF	TGCAGCGTTGAAGATCAAGAGACCCAGTACTTC
TRBV5-1	TRBJ2-3	NA	TRBD1	CASSLKTGGTDTRYF	TGCGCCAGCAGCTTGAAAACAGGGGGGACAGATACGCGGTATTTT
TRBV11-3	TRBJ2-3	NA	TRBD2	CASSIKAGGLDTQYF	TGTGCCAGCTCGATTAAAGCGGGGGGGCTGGATACGCAGTATTTT
TRBV27	TRBJ2-7	NA	TRBD1	CASSPRDRGPFEQYF	TGTGCCAGCAGTCCAAGGGACAGGGGACCGTTTGAGCAGTACTTC
TRBV27	TRBJ2-1	NA	TRBD1	CASSGGTGGLGEQFF	TGTGCCAGCAGTGGGGGGACAGGGGGACTTGGTGAGCAGTTCTTC
TRBV29-1	TRBJ2-1	many	TRBD2	CSTGRGGASYNEQFF	TGCAGCACCGGACGCGGGGGGGCCTCCTACAATGAGCAGTTCTTC
TRBV7-2	TRBJ2-5	NA	NA	CASSLKWTQYF	TGTGCCAGCAGCTTAAAATGGACCCAGTACTTC
TRBV28	TRBJ2-4	NA	NA	CASRHRDFLEGQYF	TGTGCCAGCAGACACCGGGACTTTTTAGAGGGGCAGTACTTC